The clone carrying this T cell receptor beta chain was detected only a few times. Its antigen remains unidentified. In TCRdb, the 5' RACE reads were re-called with MiXCR into one record per CDR3 protein. The sample holds under 550,000 distinct CDR3 sequences, just over 20% seen once. The data stem from a study of T cells after yellow fever vaccination. Whole-study findings and limits: Bulk-population clonotypes that are abundant could appear as contaminants in FACS-sorted repertoires. Just a small share of clonotypes turned up in the CD4 compartment as well as the CD8 compartment.

The source is a man aged 18 to 30 who received the YFV17D yellow fever vaccine. The sample consisted of PBMCs, taken around 3 weeks after the first yellow fever vaccination.

The CDR3 bases are TGTGCCAGCAGCTTAGACAGCCCACTTAACACCGGGGAGCTGTTTTTT. Its translation: CASSLDSPLNTGELFF. J is TRBJ2-2 and V is TRBV11-3; D gene uncertain. The CDR3 runs 16 residues. V lost 0 bases, J lost 2 bases, and 10 bases lay in between. Germline CDR1 reads SGHNT; CDR2 reads YENEEA.